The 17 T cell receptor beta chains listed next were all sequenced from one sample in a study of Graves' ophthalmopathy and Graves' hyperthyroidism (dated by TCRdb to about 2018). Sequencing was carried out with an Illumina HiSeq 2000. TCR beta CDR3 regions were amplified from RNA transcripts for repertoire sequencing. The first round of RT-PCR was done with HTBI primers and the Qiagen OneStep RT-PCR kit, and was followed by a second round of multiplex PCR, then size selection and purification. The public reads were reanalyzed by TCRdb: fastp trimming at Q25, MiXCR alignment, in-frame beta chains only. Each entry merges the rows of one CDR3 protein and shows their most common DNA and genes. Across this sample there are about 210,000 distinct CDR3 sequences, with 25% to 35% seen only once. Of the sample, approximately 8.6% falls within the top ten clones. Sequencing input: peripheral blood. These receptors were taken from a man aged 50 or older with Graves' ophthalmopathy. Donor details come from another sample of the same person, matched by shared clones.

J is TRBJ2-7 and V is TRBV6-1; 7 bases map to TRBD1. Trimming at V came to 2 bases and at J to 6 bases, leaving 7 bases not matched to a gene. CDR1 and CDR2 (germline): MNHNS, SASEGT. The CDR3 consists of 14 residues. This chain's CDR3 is CASSETITGVEQYF. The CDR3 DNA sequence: TGTGCCAGCAGTGAAACCATTACAGGGGTCGAGCAGTACTTC.

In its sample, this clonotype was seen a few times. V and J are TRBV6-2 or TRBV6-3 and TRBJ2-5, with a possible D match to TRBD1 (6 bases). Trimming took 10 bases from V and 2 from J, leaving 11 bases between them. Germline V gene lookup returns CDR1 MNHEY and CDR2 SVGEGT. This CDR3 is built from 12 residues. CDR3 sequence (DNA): TGTGCCACCGCAGGGGTACAAGAGACCCAGTACTTC. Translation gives CATAGVQETQYF.

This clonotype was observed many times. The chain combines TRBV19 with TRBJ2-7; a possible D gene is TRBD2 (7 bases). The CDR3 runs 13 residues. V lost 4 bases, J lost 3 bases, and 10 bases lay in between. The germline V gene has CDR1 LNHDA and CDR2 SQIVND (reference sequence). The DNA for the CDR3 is TGTGCCAGTAGTAACGGGGGGCGCTACGAGCAGTACTTC. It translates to CASSNGGRYEQYF.

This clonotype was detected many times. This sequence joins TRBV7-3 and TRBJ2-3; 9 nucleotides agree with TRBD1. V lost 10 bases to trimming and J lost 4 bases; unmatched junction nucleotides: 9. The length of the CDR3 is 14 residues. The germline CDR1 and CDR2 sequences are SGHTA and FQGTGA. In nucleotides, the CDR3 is TGTGCCACCGGGACAGGGATCACGCCAGATACGCAGTATTTT. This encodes CATGTGITPDTQYF.

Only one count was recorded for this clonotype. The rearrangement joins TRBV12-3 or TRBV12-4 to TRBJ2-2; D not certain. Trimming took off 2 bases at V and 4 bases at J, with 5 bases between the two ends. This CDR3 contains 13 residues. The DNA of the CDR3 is TGTGCCAGCAGTTTACAGTCCACCGGGGAGCTGTTTTTT. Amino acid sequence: CASSLQSTGELFF.

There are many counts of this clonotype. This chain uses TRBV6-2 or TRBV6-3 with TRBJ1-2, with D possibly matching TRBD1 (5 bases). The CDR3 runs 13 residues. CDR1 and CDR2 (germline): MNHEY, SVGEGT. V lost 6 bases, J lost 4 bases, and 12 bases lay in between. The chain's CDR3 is CASSDRLTYGYTF. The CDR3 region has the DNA TGTGCCAGCAGCGACAGACTGACCTATGGCTACACCTTC.

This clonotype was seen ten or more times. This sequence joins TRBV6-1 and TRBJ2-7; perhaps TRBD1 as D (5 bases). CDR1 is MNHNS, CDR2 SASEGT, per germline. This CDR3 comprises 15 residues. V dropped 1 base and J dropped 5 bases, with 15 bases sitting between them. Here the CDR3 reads CASSEEGRATDEQYF. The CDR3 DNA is TGTGCCAGCAGTGAAGAGGGCAGGGCGACTGACGAGCAGTACTTC.

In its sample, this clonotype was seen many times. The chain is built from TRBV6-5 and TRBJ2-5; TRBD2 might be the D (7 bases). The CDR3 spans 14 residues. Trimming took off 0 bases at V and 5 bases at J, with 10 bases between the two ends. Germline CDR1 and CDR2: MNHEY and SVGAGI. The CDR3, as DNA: TGTGCCAGCAGTTACTCGGGGGGGCCGGAGACCCAGTACTTC. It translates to CASSYSGGPETQYF.

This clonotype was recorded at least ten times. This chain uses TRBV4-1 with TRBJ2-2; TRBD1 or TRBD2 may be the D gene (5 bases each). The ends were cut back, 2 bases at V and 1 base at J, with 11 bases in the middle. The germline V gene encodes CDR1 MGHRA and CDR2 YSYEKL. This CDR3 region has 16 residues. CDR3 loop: CASSQPGPLNTGELFF. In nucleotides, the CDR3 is TGCGCCAGCAGCCAACCGGGACCGCTGAACACCGGGGAGCTGTTTTTT.

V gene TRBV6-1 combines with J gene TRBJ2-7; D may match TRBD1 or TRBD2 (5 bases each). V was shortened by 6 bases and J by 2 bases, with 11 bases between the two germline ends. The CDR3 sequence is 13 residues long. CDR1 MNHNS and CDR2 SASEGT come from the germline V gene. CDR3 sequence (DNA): TGTGCCAGCAGAGGGACGACCGCCTACGAGCAGTACTTC. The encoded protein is CASRGTTAYEQYF.

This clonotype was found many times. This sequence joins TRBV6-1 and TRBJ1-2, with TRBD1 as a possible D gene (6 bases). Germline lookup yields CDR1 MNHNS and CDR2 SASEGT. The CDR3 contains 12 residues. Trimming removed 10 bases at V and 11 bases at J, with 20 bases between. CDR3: CANRNTLGAYTF. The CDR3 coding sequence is TGTGCCAACCGGAATACCCTGGGGGCATACACCTTC.

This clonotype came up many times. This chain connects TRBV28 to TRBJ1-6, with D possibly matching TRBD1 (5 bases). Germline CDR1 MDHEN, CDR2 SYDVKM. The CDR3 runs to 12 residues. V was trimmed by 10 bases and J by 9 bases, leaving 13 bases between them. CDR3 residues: CAIRGGGSPLHF. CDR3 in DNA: TGTGCCATTCGGGGGGGGGGTTCACCCCTCCACTTT.

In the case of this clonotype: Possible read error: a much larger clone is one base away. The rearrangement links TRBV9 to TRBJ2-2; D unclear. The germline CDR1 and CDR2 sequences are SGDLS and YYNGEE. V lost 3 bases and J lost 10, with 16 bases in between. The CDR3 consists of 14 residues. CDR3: CASSASLGAEELFF. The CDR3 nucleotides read TGTGCCAGCAGCGCGTCCCTCGGTGCCGAGGAGCTGTTTTTT.

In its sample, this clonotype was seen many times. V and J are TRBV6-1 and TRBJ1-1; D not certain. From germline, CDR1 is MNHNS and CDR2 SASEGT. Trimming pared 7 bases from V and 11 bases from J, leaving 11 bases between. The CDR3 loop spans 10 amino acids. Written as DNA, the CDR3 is TGTGCCAGCAAGCTCGAGATGGCTTTCTTT. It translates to CASKLEMAFF.

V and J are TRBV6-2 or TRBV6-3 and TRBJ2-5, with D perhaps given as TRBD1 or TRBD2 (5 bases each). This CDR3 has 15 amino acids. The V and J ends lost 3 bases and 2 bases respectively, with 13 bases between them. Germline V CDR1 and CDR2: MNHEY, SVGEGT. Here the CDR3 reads CASSYGGRQQETQYF. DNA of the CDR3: TGTGCCAGCAGTTATGGGGGAAGACAACAAGAGACCCAGTACTTC.

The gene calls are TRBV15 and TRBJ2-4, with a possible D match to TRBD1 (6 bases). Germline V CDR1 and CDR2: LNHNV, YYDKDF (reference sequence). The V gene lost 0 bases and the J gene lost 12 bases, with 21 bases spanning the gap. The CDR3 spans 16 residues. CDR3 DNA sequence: TGTGCCACCAGCAGAGATTTGGGCTCAGGGACAATTGGTCAGTACTTC. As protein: CATSRDLGSGTIGQYF.

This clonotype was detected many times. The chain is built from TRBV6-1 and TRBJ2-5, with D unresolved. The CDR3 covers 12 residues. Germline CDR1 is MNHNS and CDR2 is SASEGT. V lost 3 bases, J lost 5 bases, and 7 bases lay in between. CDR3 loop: CASSDRVETQYF. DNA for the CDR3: TGTGCCAGCAGTGACCGTGTGGAGACCCAGTACTTC.